In its sample, the clone carrying this T cell receptor beta chain was seen a few times. What it binds is unknown. The PCR employed 60 Vbeta primers together with 13 Jbeta primers. Profiled with immunoSEQ multiplex PCR; TCRdb holds only in-frame clones, not every one. The table lists around 97,000 clones, about 71% of them singletons. This sample stems from a study of cytomegalovirus exposure and HLA in healthy donors. Study-level information: An earlier analysis found 117 million unique TCR beta sequences from about 179 million T cells. Findings of the study overall: DRB1 had the most TCR associations and HLA-C the fewest, a later analysis found, with rates varying by HLA locus. Earlier analysis looked at TCR beta V segments, and most were productive about 90% or about 30% of the time.

Trimming cost V 0 bases and J 2 bases, with 9 bases left between them. The CDR3 spans 15 residues. In germline, CDR1 is SGHKS, CDR2 YYEKEE (reference sequence). The chain employs TRBV5-5 and TRBJ1-3; D is unclear. Sequenced: PBMCs. This TCR came from a woman aged 50 to 60 in good health and CMV-seronegative. CDR3 nucleotides: TGTGCCAGCAGCTTGGATGGAGGGACTGGAAACACCATATATTTT. Translation: CASSLDGGTGNTIYF.